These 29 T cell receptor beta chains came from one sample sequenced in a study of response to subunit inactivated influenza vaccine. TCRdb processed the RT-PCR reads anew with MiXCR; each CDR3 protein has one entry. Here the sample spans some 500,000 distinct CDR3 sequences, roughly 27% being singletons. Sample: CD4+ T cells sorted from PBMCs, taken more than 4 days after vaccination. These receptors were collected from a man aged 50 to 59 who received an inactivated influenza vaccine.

In DNA form, the CDR3 reads TGCGCCAGCAGCTTGTCGGGGGGCGCGTTAAATGAGCAGTTCTTC. As protein: CASSLSGGALNEQFF. The chain carries TRBV5-1 and TRBJ2-1; D perhaps matches TRBD2 (7 bases). V was cut by 1 base and J by 7 bases, with 15 bases left in between. This CDR3 contains 15 residues. CDR1 SGHRS and CDR2 YFSETQ come from the germline V gene.

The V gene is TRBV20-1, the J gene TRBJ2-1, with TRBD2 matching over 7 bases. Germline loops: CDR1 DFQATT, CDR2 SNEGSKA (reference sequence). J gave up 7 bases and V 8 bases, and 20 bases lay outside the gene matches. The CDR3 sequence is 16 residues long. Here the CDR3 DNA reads TGCAGTCGCGCCCCGCCAACTAGCGACCGCCGGAATGAGCAGTTCTTC. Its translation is CSRAPPTSDRRNEQFF.

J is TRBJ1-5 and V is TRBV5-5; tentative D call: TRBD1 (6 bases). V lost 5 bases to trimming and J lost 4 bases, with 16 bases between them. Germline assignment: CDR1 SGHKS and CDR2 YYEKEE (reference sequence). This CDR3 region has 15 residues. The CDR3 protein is CASSRWGAENQPQHF. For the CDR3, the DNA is TGTGCCAGCAGTAGGTGGGGGGCCGAAAATCAGCCCCAGCATTTT.

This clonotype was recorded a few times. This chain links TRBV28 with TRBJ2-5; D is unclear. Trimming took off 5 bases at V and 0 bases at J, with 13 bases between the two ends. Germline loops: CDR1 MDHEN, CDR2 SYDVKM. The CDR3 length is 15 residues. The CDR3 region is CASSDIRAHQETQYF. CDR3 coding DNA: TGTGCCAGCAGTGATATCCGGGCCCACCAAGAGACCCAGTACTTC.

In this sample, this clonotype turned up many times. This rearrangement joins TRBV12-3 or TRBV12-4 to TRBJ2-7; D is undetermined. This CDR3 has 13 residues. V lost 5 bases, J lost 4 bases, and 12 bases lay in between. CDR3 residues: CASSAGSIYEQYF. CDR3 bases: TGTGCCAGCAGTGCCGGGTCCATTTACGAGCAGTACTTC.

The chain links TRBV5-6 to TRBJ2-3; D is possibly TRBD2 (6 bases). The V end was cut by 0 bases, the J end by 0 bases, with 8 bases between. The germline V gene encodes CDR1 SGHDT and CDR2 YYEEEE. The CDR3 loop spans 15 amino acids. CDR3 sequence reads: CASSLASVSTDTQYF. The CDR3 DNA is TGTGCCAGCAGCTTGGCTAGCGTGAGCACAGATACGCAGTATTTT.

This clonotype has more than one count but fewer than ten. The CDR3 DNA sequence: TGTGCCAGCCACTTCAGGGGCGCGATAGTCACTGAAGCTTTCTTT. This translates into CASHFRGAIVTEAFF. The V and J genes are TRBV6-2 or TRBV6-3 and TRBJ1-1, with D possibly being TRBD1 (6 bases). In germline, CDR1 is MNHEY, CDR2 SVGEGT. The CDR3 spans 15 residues. V lost 8 bases and J lost 4, with 20 bases in between.

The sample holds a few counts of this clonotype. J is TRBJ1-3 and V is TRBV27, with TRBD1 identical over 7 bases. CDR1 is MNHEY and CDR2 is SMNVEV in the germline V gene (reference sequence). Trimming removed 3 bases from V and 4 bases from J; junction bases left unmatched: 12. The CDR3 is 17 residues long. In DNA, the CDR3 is TGTGCCAGCAGTTTTCCGATATCTGACAGGGCCGGAAACACCATATATTTT. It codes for CASSFPISDRAGNTIYF.

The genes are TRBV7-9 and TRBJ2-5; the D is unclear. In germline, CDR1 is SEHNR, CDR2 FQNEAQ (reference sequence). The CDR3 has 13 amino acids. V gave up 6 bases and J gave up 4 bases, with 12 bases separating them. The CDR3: CASSRPGIETQYF. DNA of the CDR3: TGTGCCAGCAGTCGGCCTGGGATAGAGACCCAGTACTTC.

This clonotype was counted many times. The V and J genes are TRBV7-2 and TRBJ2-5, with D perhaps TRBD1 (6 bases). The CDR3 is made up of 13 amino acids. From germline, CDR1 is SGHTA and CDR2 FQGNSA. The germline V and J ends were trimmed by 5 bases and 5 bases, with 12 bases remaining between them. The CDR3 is CASSDHQGETQYF. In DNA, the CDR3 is TGTGCCAGCAGCGACCACCAGGGGGAGACCCAGTACTTC.

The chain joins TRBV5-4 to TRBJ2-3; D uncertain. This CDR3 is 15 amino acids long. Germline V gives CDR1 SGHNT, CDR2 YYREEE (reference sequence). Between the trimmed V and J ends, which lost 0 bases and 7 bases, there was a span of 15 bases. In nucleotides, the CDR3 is TGTGCCAGCAGCTTGGATGGGGTAAACAAGCATACGCAGTATTTT. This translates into CASSLDGVNKHTQYF.

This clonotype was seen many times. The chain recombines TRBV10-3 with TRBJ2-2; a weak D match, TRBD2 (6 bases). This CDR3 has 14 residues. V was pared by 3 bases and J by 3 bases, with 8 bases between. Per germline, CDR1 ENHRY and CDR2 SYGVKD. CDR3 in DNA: TGTGCCATCAGTGAAGGAGGGTACACCGGGGAGCTGTTTTTT. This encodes CAISEGGYTGELFF.

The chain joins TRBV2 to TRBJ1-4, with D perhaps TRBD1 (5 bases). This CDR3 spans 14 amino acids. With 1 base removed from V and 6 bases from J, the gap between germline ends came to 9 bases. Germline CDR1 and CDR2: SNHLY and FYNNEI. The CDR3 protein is CASSEGDRYEKLFF. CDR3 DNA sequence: TGTGCCAGCAGTGAAGGGGACCGTTATGAAAAACTGTTTTTT. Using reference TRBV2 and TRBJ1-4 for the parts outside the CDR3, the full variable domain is EPEVTQTPSHQVTQMGQEVILRCVPISNHLYFYWYRQILGQKVEFLVSFYNNEISEKSEIFDDQFSVERPDGSNFTLKIRSTKLEDSAMYFCASSEGDRYEKLFFGSGTQLSVL.

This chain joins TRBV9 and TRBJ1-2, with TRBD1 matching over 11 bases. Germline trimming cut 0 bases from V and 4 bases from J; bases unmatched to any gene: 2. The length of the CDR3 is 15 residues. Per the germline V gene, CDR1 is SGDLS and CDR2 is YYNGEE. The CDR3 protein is CASSVAGTGGYGYTF. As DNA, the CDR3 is TGTGCCAGCAGCGTAGCCGGGACAGGGGGCTATGGCTACACCTTC. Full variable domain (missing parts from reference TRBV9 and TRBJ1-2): DSGVTQTPKHLITATGQRVTLRCSPRSGDLSVYWYQQSLDQGLQFLIQYYNGEERAKGNILERFSAQQFPDLHSELNLSSLELGDSALYFCASSVAGTGGYGYTFGSGTRLTVV.

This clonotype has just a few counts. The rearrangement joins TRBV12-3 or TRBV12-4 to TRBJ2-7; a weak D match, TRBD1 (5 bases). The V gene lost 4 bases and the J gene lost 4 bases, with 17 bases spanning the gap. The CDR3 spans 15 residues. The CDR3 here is CASSSYQTALYEQYF. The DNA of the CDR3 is TGTGCCAGCAGTTCCTATCAGACAGCTCTTTACGAGCAGTACTTC.

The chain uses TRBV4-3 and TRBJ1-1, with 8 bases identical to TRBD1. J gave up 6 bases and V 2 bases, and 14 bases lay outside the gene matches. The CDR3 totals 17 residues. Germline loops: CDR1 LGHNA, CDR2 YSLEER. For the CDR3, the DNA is TGCGCCAGCAGCCAAACTCCACCCAGGACAGGGCGGGCTGAAGCTTTCTTT. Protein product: CASSQTPPRTGRAEAFF.

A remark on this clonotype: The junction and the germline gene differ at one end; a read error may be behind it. The CDR3 is CASSPRDSDEQYF. CDR3 sequence (DNA): TGTGCCAGCAGCCCCCGGGACTCCGACGAGCAGTACTTC. The chain has TRBV3-1 and TRBJ2-7; possibly TRBD2 for D (6 bases). Germline V CDR1 and CDR2: LGHDT, YNNKEL (reference sequence). The CDR3 runs to 13 residues.

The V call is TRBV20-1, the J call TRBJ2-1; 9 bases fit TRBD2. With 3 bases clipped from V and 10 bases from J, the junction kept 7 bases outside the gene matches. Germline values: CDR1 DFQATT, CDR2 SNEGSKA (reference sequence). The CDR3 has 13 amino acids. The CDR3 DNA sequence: TGCAGTGCTAGGGACCTAGCGGGGAGAGAGCAGTTCTTC. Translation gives CSARDLAGREQFF.

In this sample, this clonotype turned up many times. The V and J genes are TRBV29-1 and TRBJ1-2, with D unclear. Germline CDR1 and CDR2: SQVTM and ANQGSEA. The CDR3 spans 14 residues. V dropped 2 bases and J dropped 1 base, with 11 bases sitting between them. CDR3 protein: CSVESLLDNYGYTF. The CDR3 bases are TGCAGCGTTGAATCACTTCTCGATAACTATGGCTACACCTTC. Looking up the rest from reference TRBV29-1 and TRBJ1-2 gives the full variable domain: SAVISQKPSRDICQRGTSLTIQCQVDSQVTMMFWYRQQPGQSLTLIATANQGSEATYESGFVIDKFPISRPNLTFSTLTVSNMSPEDSSIYLCSVESLLDNYGYTFGSGTRLTVV.

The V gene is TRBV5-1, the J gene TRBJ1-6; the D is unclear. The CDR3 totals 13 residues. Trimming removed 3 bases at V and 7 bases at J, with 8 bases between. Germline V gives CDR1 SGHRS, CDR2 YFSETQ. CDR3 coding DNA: TGCGCCAGCAGCTCTTCGGAAAATTCACCCCTCCACTTT. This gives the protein CASSSSENSPLHF. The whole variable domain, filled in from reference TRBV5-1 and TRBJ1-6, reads KAGVTQTPRYLIKTRGQQVTLSCSPISGHRSVSWYQQTPGQGLQFLFEYFSETQRNKGNFPGRFSGRQFSNSRSEMNVSTLELGDSALYLCASSSSENSPLHFGNGTRLTVT.

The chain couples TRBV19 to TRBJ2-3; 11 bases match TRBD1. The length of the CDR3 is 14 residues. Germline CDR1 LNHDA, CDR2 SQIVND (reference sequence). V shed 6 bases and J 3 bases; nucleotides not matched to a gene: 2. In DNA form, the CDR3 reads TGTGCCAGTAGGGACAGGGGGCGGACAGATACGCAGTATTTT. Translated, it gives CASRDRGRTDTQYF. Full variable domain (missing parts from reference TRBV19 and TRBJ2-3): DGGITQSPKYLFRKEGQNVTLSCEQNLNHDAMYWYRQDPGQGLRLIYYSQIVNDFQKGDIAEGYSVSREKKESFPLTVTSAQKNPTAFYLCASRDRGRTDTQYFGPGTRLTVL.

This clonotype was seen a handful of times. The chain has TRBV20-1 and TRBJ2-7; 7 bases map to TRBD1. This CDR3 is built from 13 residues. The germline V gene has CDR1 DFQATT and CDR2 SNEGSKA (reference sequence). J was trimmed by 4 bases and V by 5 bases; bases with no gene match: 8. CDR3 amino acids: CSALDRLLYEQYF. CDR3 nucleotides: TGCAGTGCTCTGGACAGGCTGCTTTACGAGCAGTACTTC.

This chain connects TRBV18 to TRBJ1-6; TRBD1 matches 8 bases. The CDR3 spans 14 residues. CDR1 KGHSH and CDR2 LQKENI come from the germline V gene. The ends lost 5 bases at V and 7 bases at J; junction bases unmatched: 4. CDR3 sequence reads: CASSIGQGNSPLHF. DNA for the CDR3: TGTGCCAGCTCAATCGGACAGGGCAATTCACCCCTCCACTTT.

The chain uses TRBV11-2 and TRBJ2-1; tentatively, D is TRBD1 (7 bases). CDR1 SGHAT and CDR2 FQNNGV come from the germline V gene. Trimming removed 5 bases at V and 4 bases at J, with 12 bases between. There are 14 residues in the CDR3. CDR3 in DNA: TGTGCCAGCAGCCGGAGGGACAGTTACAATGAGCAGTTCTTC. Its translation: CASSRRDSYNEQFF.

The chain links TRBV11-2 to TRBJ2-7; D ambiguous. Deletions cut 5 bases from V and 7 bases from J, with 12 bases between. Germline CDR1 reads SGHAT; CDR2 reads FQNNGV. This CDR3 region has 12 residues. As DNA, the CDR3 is TGTGCCAGCAGCACAACCACGACGGAGCAGTACTTC. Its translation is CASSTTTTEQYF. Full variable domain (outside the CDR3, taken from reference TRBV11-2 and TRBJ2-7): EAGVAQSPRYKIIEKRQSVAFWCNPISGHATLYWYQQILGQGPKLLIQFQNNGVVDDSQLPKDRFSAERLKGVDSTLKIQPAKLEDSAVYLCASSTTTTEQYFGPGTRLTVT.

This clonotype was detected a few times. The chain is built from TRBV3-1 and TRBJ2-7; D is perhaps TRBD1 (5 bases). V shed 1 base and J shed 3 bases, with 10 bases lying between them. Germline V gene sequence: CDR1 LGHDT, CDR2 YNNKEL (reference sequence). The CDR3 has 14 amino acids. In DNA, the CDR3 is TGTGCCAGCAGCCAAGGACTCAGGGACTACGAGCAGTACTTC. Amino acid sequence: CASSQGLRDYEQYF.

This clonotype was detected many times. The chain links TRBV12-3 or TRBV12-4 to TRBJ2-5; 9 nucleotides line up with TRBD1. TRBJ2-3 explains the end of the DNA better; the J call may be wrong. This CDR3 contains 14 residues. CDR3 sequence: CASSLGQGVGTQYF. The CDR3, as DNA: TGTGCCAGCAGTTTGGGACAGGGAGTCGGTACGCAGTATTTT.

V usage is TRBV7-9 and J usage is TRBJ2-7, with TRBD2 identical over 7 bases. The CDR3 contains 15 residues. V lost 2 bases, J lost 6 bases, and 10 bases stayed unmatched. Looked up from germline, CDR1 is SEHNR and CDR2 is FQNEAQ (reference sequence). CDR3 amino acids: CASSLLGREKGEQYF. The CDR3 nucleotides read TGTGCCAGCAGCTTATTAGGGCGGGAGAAGGGCGAGCAGTACTTC.

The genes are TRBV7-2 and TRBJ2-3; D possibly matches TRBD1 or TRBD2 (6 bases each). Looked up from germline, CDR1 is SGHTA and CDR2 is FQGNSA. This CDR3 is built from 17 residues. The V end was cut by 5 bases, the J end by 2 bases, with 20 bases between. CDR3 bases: TGTGCCAGCAGCCCCTTTTATTTGGGGGGACACACAGATACGCAGTATTTT. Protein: CASSPFYLGGHTDTQYF.